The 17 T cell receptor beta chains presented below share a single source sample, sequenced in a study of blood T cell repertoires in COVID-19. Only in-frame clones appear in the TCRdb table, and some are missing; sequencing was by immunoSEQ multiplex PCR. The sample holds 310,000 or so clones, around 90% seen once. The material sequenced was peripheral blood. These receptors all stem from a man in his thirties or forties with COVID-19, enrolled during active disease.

The CDR3 bases are TGTGCCAGCAGACAGAGCGGGAGCTCCTACGAGCAGTACTTC. It is translated as CASRQSGSSYEQYF. The rearrangement links TRBV28 to TRBJ2-7, with 8 positions matching TRBD2. CDR1 and CDR2 from the germline V gene are MDHEN and SYDVKM. The CDR3 consists of 14 residues. After removal of 6 bases from V and 0 bases from J, the junction contained 4 bases not matched to a gene.

CDR3 sequence: CASSQDRTSSGNTIYF. The DNA for the CDR3 is TGTGCCAGCAGCCAGGACAGGACCAGCTCTGGAAACACCATATATTTT. The V gene is TRBV4-2, the J gene TRBJ1-3; 7 positions agree with TRBD1. V lost 3 bases to trimming and J lost 0 bases; unmatched junction nucleotides: 5. The CDR3 has 16 amino acids. Germline V lookup: CDR1 LGHNA, CDR2 YNFKEQ.

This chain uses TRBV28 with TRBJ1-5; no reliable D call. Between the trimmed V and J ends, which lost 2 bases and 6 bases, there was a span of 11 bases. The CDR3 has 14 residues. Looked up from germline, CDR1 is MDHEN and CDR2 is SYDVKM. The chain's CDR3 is CASSLLPPGQPQHF. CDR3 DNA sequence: TGTGCCAGCAGTTTACTCCCGCCCGGTCAGCCCCAGCATTTT.

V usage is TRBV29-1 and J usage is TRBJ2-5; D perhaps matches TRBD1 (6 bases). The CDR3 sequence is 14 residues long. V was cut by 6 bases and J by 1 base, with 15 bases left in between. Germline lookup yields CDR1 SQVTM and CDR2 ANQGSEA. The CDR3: CSVLTRDIQETQYF. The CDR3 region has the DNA TGCAGCGTCCTAACCCGGGACATCCAAGAGACCCAGTACTTC.

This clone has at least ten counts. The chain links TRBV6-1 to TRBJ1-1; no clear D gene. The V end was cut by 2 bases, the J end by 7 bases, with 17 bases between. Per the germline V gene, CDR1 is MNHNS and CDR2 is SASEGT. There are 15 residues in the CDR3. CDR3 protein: CASSEIGGQSIEAFF. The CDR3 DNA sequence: TGTGCCAGCAGTGAAATTGGAGGCCAAAGTATTGAAGCTTTCTTT.

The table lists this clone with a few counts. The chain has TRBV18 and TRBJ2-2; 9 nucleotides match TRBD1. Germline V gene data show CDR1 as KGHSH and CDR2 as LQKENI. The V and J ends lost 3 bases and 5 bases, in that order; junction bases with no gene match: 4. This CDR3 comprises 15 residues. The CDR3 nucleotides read TGTGCCAGCTCACCCAGGACAGGGGTTACCGGGGAGCTGTTTTTT. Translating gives CASSPRTGVTGELFF.

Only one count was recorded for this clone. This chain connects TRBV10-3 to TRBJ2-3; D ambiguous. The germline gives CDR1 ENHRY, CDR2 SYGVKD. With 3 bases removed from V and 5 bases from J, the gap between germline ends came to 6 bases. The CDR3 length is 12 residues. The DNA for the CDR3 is TGTGCCATCAGTGACAGTCAAGATACGCAGTATTTT. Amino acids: CAISDSQDTQYF.

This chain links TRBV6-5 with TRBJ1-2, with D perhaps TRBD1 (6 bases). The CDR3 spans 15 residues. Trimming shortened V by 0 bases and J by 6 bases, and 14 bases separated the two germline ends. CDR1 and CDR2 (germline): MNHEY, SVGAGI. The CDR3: CASSYSGAGAHGYTF. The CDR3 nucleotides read TGTGCCAGCAGTTACTCAGGGGCAGGGGCTCATGGCTACACCTTC.

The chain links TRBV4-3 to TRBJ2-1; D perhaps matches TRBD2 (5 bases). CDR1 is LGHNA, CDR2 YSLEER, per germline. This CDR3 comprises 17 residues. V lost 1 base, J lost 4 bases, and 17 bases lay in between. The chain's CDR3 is CASSQVVGEIGYNEQFF. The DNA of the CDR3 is TGCGCCAGCAGCCAAGTCGTCGGGGAGATAGGGTACAATGAGCAGTTCTTC.

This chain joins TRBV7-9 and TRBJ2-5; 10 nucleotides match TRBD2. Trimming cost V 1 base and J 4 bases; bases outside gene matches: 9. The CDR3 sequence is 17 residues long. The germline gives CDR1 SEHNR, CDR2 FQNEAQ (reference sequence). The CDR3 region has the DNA TGTGCCAGCAGCTTAGGAATACTAGCGGGATCTTCAGAGACCCAGTACTTC. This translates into CASSLGILAGSSETQYF. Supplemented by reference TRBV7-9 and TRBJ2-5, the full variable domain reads DTGVSQNPRHKITKRGQNVTFRCDPISEHNRLYWYRQTLGQGPEFLTYFQNEAQLEKSRLLSDRFSAERPKGSFSTLEIQRTEQGDSAMYLCASSLGILAGSSETQYFGPGTRLLVL.

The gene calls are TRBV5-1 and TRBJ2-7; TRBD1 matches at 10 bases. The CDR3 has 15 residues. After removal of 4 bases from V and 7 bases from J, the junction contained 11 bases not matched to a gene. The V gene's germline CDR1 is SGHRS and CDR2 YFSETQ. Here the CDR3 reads CASSTLGTGAGEQYF. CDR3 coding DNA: TGCGCCAGCAGCACTCTTGGGACAGGGGCGGGAGAGCAGTACTTC.

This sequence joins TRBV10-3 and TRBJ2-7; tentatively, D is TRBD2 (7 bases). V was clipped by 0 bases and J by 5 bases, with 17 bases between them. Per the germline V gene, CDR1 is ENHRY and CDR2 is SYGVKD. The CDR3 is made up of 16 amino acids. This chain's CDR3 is CAISESKGGLVHEQYF. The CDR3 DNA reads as TGTGCCATCAGTGAGTCAAAGGGGGGGCTAGTCCACGAGCAGTACTTC.

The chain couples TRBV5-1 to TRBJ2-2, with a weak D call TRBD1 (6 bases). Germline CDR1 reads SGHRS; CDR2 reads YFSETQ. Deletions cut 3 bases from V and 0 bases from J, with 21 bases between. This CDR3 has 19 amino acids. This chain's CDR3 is CASSSGPQGSYTNTGELFF. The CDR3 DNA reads TGCGCCAGCAGCTCGGGTCCACAGGGCTCCTACACGAACACCGGGGAGCTGTTTTTT.

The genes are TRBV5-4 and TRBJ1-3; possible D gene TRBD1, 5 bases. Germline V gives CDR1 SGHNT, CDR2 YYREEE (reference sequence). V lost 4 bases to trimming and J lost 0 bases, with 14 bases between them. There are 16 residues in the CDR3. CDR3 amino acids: CASSLGLPDSGNTIYF. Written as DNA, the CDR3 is TGTGCCAGCAGCCTGGGACTACCCGACTCTGGAAACACCATATATTTT. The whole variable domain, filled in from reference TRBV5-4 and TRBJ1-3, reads ETGVTQSPTHLIKTRGQQVTLRCSSQSGHNTVSWYQQALGQGPQFIFQYYREEENGRGNFPPRFSGLQFPNYSSELNVNALELDDSALYLCASSLGLPDSGNTIYFGEGSWLTVV.

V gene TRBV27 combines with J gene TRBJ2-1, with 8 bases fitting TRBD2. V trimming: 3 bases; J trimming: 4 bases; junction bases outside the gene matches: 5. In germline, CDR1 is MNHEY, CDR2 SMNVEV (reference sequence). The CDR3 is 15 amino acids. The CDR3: CASSFGGVTYNEQFF. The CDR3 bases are TGTGCCAGCAGTTTCGGGGGGGTCACTTACAATGAGCAGTTCTTC.

The CDR3 spells CASSSRDRDLGNEQFF. The CDR3 DNA is TGTGCCAGCAGCTCACGGGACAGGGACCTAGGCAATGAGCAGTTCTTC. J is TRBJ2-1 and V is TRBV7-3; 9 bases fit TRBD1. CDR1 SGHTA and CDR2 FQGTGA come from the germline V gene. The CDR3 extends over 16 amino acids. The V segment lost 4 bases and the J segment 6 bases; nucleotides outside the gene matches: 10.

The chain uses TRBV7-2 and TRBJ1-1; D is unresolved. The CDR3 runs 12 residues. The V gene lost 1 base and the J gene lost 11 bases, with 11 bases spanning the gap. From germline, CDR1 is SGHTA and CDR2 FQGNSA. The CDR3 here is CASSLGVREAFF. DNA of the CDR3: TGTGCCAGCAGCTTAGGAGTAAGGGAGGCTTTCTTT. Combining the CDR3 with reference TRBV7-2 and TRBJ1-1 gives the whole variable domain GAGVSQSPSNKVTEKGKDVELRCDPISGHTALYWYRQSLGQGLEFLIYFQGNSAPDKSGLPSDRFSAERTGGSVSTLTIQRTQQEDSAVYLCASSLGVREAFFGQGTRLTVV.